This record concerns one TCR beta chain sequence. The target of this receptor is not known. Per-base quality was not reported, and no clone a single base away is much larger than it. Libraries were built with the immunoSEQ multiplex PCR assay. The hsTCRB Kit was used according to the manufacturer's protocol to amplify rearranged TCR beta chain sequences. Sequencing of TCRB libraries was carried out on an Illumina MiSeq. Per the authors' processing: The proprietary platform of the kit vendor was used for demultiplexing, trimming and gene mapping. What TCRdb holds here is the immuneACCESS table cut down to in-frame rearrangements. Part of the clones is not present; checked against another copy, under half of the missing clones reflect an unresolved V gene, and the others are unexplained. V and J calls and clone size are copied from that table; D and trimming were computed from the DNA. Counted in this sample were tens of thousands of clones; around 74% of them appeared once. The ten largest clones take up 7% to 10% of the sample.

This record belongs to a study of a mutant IDH1 vaccine in newly diagnosed glioma (dated by TCRdb to the early 2020s). In the study overall: Of the 32 patients who were treated, about 60% were male and roughly 38% were female, and the mean age was around 41 years. Before enrollment, patients had received standard therapy of radiotherapy alone, temozolomide alone, or radiochemotherapy with temozolomide; most received the combination. Peripheral blood was collected at six visits: V03 (baseline), V05, V07, V10, V12 and V13. Longitudinal TCRB deep sequencing was performed for fewer than 30 treated patients wherever samples were available for exploratory analyses.

Per the publication, the time point label means: baseline, week 1 (first vaccination visit). The treatment or condition label here, explained by the study, means: pre-vaccination baseline after standard-of-care therapy. All donors had newly diagnosed IDH1-mutant astrocytomas of WHO grade 3 or 4 that showed loss of nuclear ATRX. The samples were drawn from NOA16, a multicentre, single-arm, open-label phase I trial in Germany that tested a mutant IDH1 peptide vaccine in humans for the first time. Blood drawn at visit V03 was used as the baseline sample for immunogenicity testing. Genomic DNA for TCRB sequencing was isolated from EDTA blood with the DNeasy Blood and Tissue Kit. The CDR3 sequence holds 13 residues, the cysteine and phenylalanine included. The retained sequence is limited to the CDR3, 39 bases, with the frame set at the first base. As encoded in the germline V gene, CDR1 is SNHLY while CDR2 is FYNNEI. Trimming removed 6 bases from V and 6 bases from J, leaving 13 bases between the germline ends.

Results the study describes overall, beyond this receptor: PBMC samples for TCRB deep sequencing were selected based on availability. Across multiple MHC alleles, vaccine-induced immune responses were seen in 85% to 95% of patients. Pseudoprogression seemed to be unrelated to changes in the top peripheral T cell clonotypes found by TCRB sequencing. It was noted by the authors that analyses of patient blood samples could not be reproduced owing to sample limitations.

The sample in question was PBMCs, obtained from a glioma patient treated with radiotherapy, temozolomide or both. The sequence links TRBV2 to TRBJ2-3; the D gene is perhaps TRBD1 or TRBD2, each of them matching over 5 bases. The sequence derives from a man between 50 and 59 years old with glioma. The DNA sequence is as follows: TGTGCCAGCAGCCTCCCGGGGACCGATACGCAGTATTTT. This is translated as CASSLPGTDTQYF.